These 27 T cell receptor beta chains were sequenced from one sample in a study of CD8 T cells in Susac syndrome. When the RNA was reverse transcribed, random hexamers were used with an input of roughly 0.45 to 1 ug. TCRdb re-called the immunoSEQ multiplex PCR reads with MiXCR, one entry per CDR3 protein. The table lists approximately 180,000 distinct CDR3 sequences, 90% to 96% of them singletons, with approximately 0.09% in the top ten. The sequencing input was CD4+ T cells from PBMCs. The source is a human donor with multiple sclerosis.

The rearrangement uses TRBV13 and TRBJ2-1, with 14 bases fitting TRBD2. Germline V CDR1 and CDR2: PRHDT, FYEKMQ (reference sequence). The CDR3 runs to 19 residues. The trim removed 3 bases at V and 2 bases at J, leaving 9 bases unmatched. This CDR3 reads CASSFASGLAGATYNEQFF. In DNA form, the CDR3 reads TGTGCCAGCAGCTTTGCCTCGGGACTAGCGGGGGCCACCTACAATGAGCAGTTCTTC.

The rearrangement uses TRBV5-1 and TRBJ2-1; the D gene is possibly TRBD1 (7 bases). Trimming took 0 bases from V and 9 from J, leaving 16 bases between them. Germline assignment: CDR1 SGHRS and CDR2 YFSETQ. This CDR3 is 15 amino acids long. CDR3 DNA: TGCGCCAGCAGCTTGGACAGGGGAGGAGTCGGTGAGCAGTTCTTC. This encodes CASSLDRGGVGEQFF.

The chain couples TRBV29-1 to TRBJ1-1; D gene unclear. This CDR3 is 13 amino acids long. From germline, CDR1 is SQVTM and CDR2 ANQGSEA. Between the trimmed V and J ends, which lost 8 bases and 3 bases, there was a span of 16 bases. In DNA, the CDR3 is TGCAGCTTAGGAAAAGACGCTTACACTGAAGCTTTCTTT. Protein: CSLGKDAYTEAFF. Full variable domain (rest looked up from reference TRBV29-1 and TRBJ1-1): SAVISQKPSRDICQRGTSLTIQCQVDSQVTMMFWYRQQPGQSLTLIATANQGSEATYESGFVIDKFPISRPNLTFSTLTVSNMSPEDSSIYLCSLGKDAYTEAFFGQGTRLTVV.

The chain employs TRBV12-3 or TRBV12-4 and TRBJ1-5, with D uncertain. The CDR3 is made up of 15 amino acids. The V end lost 5 bases, the J end lost 7 bases, and 18 bases lay between the germline ends. CDR3 residues: CASSRRGVAGQPQHF. For the CDR3, the DNA is TGTGCCAGCAGTCGCCGTGGGGTCGCGGGGCAGCCCCAGCATTTT.

The chain employs TRBV20-1 and TRBJ2-2; 10 bases map to TRBD1. CDR1 and CDR2 (germline): DFQATT, SNEGSKA (reference sequence). V gave up 6 bases and J gave up 6 bases; unmatched junction bases: 7. This CDR3 region has 14 residues. CDR3 region: CSAPRTGGAGELFF. The CDR3 DNA reads TGCAGTGCCCCACGGACAGGGGGGGCCGGGGAGCTGTTTTTT.

The chain is built from TRBV29-1 and TRBJ2-3; 7 nucleotides line up with TRBD1. The CDR3 runs to 14 residues. The J segment lost 2 bases and the V segment lost 6 bases, leaving 8 bases of the junction unmatched. Germline V gene sequence: CDR1 SQVTM, CDR2 ANQGSEA. CDR3 coding DNA: TGCAGCGTAACACGGGGACAGTTCACAGATACGCAGTATTTT. This encodes CSVTRGQFTDTQYF.

The rearrangement joins TRBV6-2 or TRBV6-3 to TRBJ2-3, with D maybe TRBD2 (7 bases). Germline V gene lookup returns CDR1 MNHEY and CDR2 SVGEGT. V lost 4 bases to trimming and J lost 6 bases, with 14 bases between them. The CDR3 sequence is 14 residues long. This chain's CDR3 is CASSSRGALDTQYF. In nucleotides, the CDR3 is TGTGCCAGCAGTTCCCGGGGGGCCTTGGATACGCAGTATTTT.

A single count supports this clonotype. The rearrangement uses TRBV29-1 and TRBJ2-1, with 9 bases matching TRBD1. V dropped 8 bases and J dropped 3; count of bases not matched to a gene: 8. The CDR3 length is 14 residues. CDR1 is SQVTM, CDR2 ANQGSEA, per germline. CDR3 protein: CSSTPGQGYNEQFF. The DNA of the CDR3 is TGCAGCTCAACCCCGGGACAGGGCTACAATGAGCAGTTCTTC.

This clonotype was counted once. The CDR3 reads CASSHPDRDRLGYEQYF. The CDR3 DNA reads as TGCGCCAGCAGCCACCCCGACAGGGACCGGTTAGGGTACGAGCAGTACTTC. The chain has TRBV5-1 and TRBJ2-7; 7 positions agree with TRBD1. This CDR3 has 17 residues. Germline assignment: CDR1 SGHRS and CDR2 YFSETQ. The trim removed 4 bases at V and 4 bases at J, leaving 17 bases unmatched.

The chain recombines TRBV18 with TRBJ1-2, with TRBD1 matching 7 bases. The CDR3 is 14 amino acids. Germline V gene data show CDR1 as KGHSH and CDR2 as LQKENI. The V gene end was trimmed by 3 bases and the J gene end by 3 bases; junction bases not matched to a gene: 4. This chain's CDR3 is CASSPLGQDYGYTF. The CDR3 bases are TGTGCCAGCTCACCCCTCGGACAGGACTATGGCTACACCTTC.

The CDR3 sequence: CASNGGIQSGYTF. CDR3 in DNA: TGTGCCAGCAACGGTGGTATACAGTCCGGCTACACCTTC. The chain is built from TRBV7-9 and TRBJ1-2; D gene unclear. CDR1 is SEHNR and CDR2 is FQNEAQ in the germline V gene (reference sequence). This CDR3 has 13 residues. The germline V and J ends were trimmed by 7 bases and 8 bases, with 17 bases remaining between them.

This chain links TRBV5-1 with TRBJ2-3, with D possibly being TRBD1 or TRBD2 (5 bases each). V was cut by 6 bases and J by 0 bases, with 20 bases left in between. The CDR3 loop spans 17 amino acids. Germline V gene sequence: CDR1 SGHRS, CDR2 YFSETQ. The CDR3 sequence: CASTGRGRPTSTDTQYF. In DNA, the CDR3 is TGCGCCAGCACGGGAAGGGGTCGACCTACTAGCACAGATACGCAGTATTTT.

The chain is built from TRBV7-3 and TRBJ1-1; a possible D gene is TRBD1 (5 bases). The germline CDR1 and CDR2 sequences are SGHTA and FQGTGA. Trimming left V 0 bases short and J 2 bases short, with 13 bases between. The CDR3 is 16 amino acids. In DNA, the CDR3 is TGTGCCAGCAGCTTAACCCCTGACAGACTAAACACTGAAGCTTTCTTT. Its protein is CASSLTPDRLNTEAFF.

The chain joins TRBV5-1 to TRBJ1-6; D is possibly TRBD1 (6 bases). The V end lost 5 bases, the J end lost 9 bases, and 12 bases lay between the germline ends. CDR3 length equals 13 residues. The V gene's germline CDR1 is SGHRS and CDR2 YFSETQ. CDR3 region: CASREQGSSPLHF. CDR3 nucleotide sequence: TGCGCCAGCAGAGAACAGGGCTCTTCACCCCTCCACTTT.

The rearrangement links TRBV3-1 to TRBJ1-3, with D tentatively TRBD1 (5 bases). This CDR3 has 15 residues. In germline, CDR1 is LGHDT, CDR2 YNNKEL (reference sequence). V was pared by 4 bases and J by 2 bases, with 12 bases between. This CDR3 reads CASSPLSGTGNTIYF. The CDR3 coding sequence is TGTGCCAGCAGCCCCCTTTCAGGGACTGGAAACACCATATATTTT.

This chain links TRBV27 with TRBJ2-7; no definite D call. CDR1 and CDR2 (germline): MNHEY, SMNVEV (reference sequence). This CDR3 is built from 14 residues. The V end was cut by 4 bases, the J end by 5 bases, with 15 bases between. The CDR3 coding sequence is TGTGCCAGCAGTTCCCGGGCCTTTTCCCACGAGCAGTACTTC. Residues: CASSSRAFSHEQYF.

The chain is built from TRBV29-1 and TRBJ2-7, with unresolved D. CDR1 is SQVTM, CDR2 ANQGSEA, per germline. The V gene lost 7 bases and the J gene lost 1 base, with 20 bases spanning the gap. The CDR3 runs 15 residues. This chain's CDR3 is CSDTKRSTRSYEQYF. CDR3 sequence (DNA): TGCAGCGATACCAAAAGGTCAACCAGATCCTACGAGCAGTACTTC.

V gene TRBV20-1 combines with J gene TRBJ2-1, with 10 positions matching TRBD2. The CDR3 is 16 residues long. V gave up 2 bases and J gave up 3 bases; unmatched junction bases: 7. Germline values: CDR1 DFQATT, CDR2 SNEGSKA (reference sequence). The CDR3 DNA reads TGCAGTGCTAGAACCCTAGCGGGGGATAACTACAATGAGCAGTTCTTC. This gives the protein CSARTLAGDNYNEQFF.

This clonotype was seen a single time. V usage is TRBV15 and J usage is TRBJ1-1; a weak D match, TRBD1 (6 bases). V was cut by 3 bases and J by 6 bases, with 17 bases left in between. This CDR3 spans 15 amino acids. Germline CDR1 is LNHNV and CDR2 is YYDKDF (reference sequence). The CDR3 bases are TGTGCCACCAGCAGGGGACACCCAGTCTTGTCTGAAGCTTTCTTT. Amino acids: CATSRGHPVLSEAFF.

This rearrangement joins TRBV2 to TRBJ1-4; 8 bases line up with TRBD1. CDR1 and CDR2 from the germline V gene are SNHLY and FYNNEI. The CDR3 is made up of 13 amino acids. V lost 4 bases and J lost 8; bases outside the gene matches: 3. The CDR3 bases are TGTGCCAGCAGTGGGACAGGGAAGGAAAAACTGTTTTTT. Its protein product is CASSGTGKEKLFF. Full variable domain (rest looked up from reference TRBV2 and TRBJ1-4): EPEVTQTPSHQVTQMGQEVILRCVPISNHLYFYWYRQILGQKVEFLVSFYNNEISEKSEIFDDQFSVERPDGSNFTLKIRSTKLEDSAMYFCASSGTGKEKLFFGSGTQLSVL.

This sequence joins TRBV30 and TRBJ1-2, with a tentative D call TRBD1 (6 bases). Per the germline V gene, CDR1 is GTSNPN and CDR2 is SVGIG (reference sequence). There are 13 residues in the CDR3. V was clipped by 2 bases and J by 2 bases, with 9 bases between them. CDR3 DNA sequence: TGTGCCTGGAGTACAGGGTCAAACTATGGCTACACCTTC. This encodes CAWSTGSNYGYTF.

CDR3 region: CASSSLVPGQVGNTIYF. CDR3 bases: TGTGCCAGCAGTTCACTCGTTCCGGGACAGGTGGGAAACACCATATATTTT. This chain connects TRBV27 to TRBJ1-3; 8 nucleotides align to TRBD1. V was clipped by 4 bases and J by 4 bases; unmatched bases: 12. Germline V CDR1 and CDR2: MNHEY, SMNVEV (reference sequence). This CDR3 is built from 17 residues.

The rearrangement uses TRBV12-3 or TRBV12-4 and TRBJ1-1; 8 bases are shared with TRBD1. The CDR3 has 16 amino acids. The trim removed 6 bases at V and 0 bases at J, leaving 9 bases unmatched. The CDR3 spells CASSIRTGTMNTEAFF. The CDR3 nucleotides are TGTGCCAGCAGCATAAGGACAGGGACCATGAACACTGAAGCTTTCTTT.

The chain combines TRBV29-1 with TRBJ2-2; unclear D gene. This CDR3 has 14 amino acids. CDR1 is SQVTM, CDR2 ANQGSEA, per germline. Trimming stripped 4 bases from V and 4 bases from J, with 13 bases between. CDR3 DNA sequence: TGCAGCGTTGTAAGAGGAGACCCCACCGGGGAGCTGTTTTTT. This encodes CSVVRGDPTGELFF.

This clonotype was observed once. The J gene is TRBJ2-5, the V gene TRBV7-2; 8 bases map to TRBD1. Germline V gene data show CDR1 as SGHTA and CDR2 as FQGNSA. V gave up 1 base and J gave up 7 bases; unmatched junction bases: 8. The CDR3 extends over 15 amino acids. The CDR3 loop reads CASSLVETGVATQYF. In DNA, the CDR3 is TGTGCCAGCAGCTTAGTGGAGACAGGGGTTGCGACCCAGTACTTC.

This chain links TRBV5-1 with TRBJ1-4; D unclear. The CDR3 runs 17 residues. V was trimmed by 0 bases and J by 0 bases, leaving 12 bases between them. Germline CDR1 reads SGHRS; CDR2 reads YFSETQ. CDR3 nucleotide sequence: TGCGCCAGCAGCTTGGAGCCGGAAGGAGCAACTAATGAAAAACTGTTTTTT. Encoded protein: CASSLEPEGATNEKLFF.

The genes are TRBV29-1 and TRBJ2-3; D possibly corresponds to TRBD2 (5 bases). There are 14 residues in the CDR3. V was cut by 4 bases and J by 0 bases, with 11 bases left in between. CDR1 SQVTM and CDR2 ANQGSEA come from the germline V gene. The chain's CDR3 is CSVGEGVSTDTQYF. As DNA, the CDR3 is TGCAGCGTTGGCGAGGGTGTGAGCACAGATACGCAGTATTTT.